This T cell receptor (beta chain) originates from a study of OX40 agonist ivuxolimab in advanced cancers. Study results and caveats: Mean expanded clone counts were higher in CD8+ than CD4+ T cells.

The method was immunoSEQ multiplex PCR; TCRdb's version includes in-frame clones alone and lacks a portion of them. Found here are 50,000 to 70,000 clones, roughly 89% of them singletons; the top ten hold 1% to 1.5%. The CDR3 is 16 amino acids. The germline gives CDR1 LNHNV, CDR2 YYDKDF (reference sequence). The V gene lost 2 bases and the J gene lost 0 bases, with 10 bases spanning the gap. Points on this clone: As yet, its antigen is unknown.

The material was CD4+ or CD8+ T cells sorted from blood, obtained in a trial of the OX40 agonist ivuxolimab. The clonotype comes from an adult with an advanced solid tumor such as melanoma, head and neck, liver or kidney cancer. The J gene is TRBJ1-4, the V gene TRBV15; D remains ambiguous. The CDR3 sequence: CATSRPNTATNEKLFF. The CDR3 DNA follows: TGTGCCACCAGCAGACCCAACACTGCAACTAATGAAAAACTGTTTTTT. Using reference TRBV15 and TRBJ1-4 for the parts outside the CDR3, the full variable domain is DAMVIQNPRYQVTQFGKPVTLSCSQTLNHNVMYWYQQKSSQAPKLLFHYYDKDFNNEADTPDNFQSRRPNTSFCFLDIRSPGLGDTAMYLCATSRPNTATNEKLFFGSGTQLSVL.